The 27 T cell receptor beta chains below were found in one sample sequenced in a study of identical twins. TCRdb fed the 5' RACE reads into MiXCR, producing one record per CDR3 protein. The sample records around 490,000 distinct CDR3 sequences, roughly an eighth being singletons. The same sample was also studied in work on yellow fever vaccine responses in identical twins.

Sequencing used CD4+ T cells sorted from blood. All receptors come from a woman aged 18-29 years in good health.

This clonotype was seen more than once but under ten times. The J gene is TRBJ2-3, the V gene TRBV12-3 or TRBV12-4; 13 bases are a match to TRBD2. This CDR3 spans 17 amino acids. V was pared by 1 base and J by 2 bases, with 3 bases of the junction left unmatched. CDR3 nucleotides: TGTGCCAGCAGTTTAGAGGGACTAGCGGGGAACACAGATACGCAGTATTTT. Its protein product is CASSLEGLAGNTDTQYF.

This clonotype was detected ten times or more. The chain couples TRBV5-1 to TRBJ1-5, with D unresolved. Germline V gives CDR1 SGHRS, CDR2 YFSETQ. Trimming stripped 0 bases from V and 3 bases from J, with 10 bases between. The CDR3 spans 15 residues. Written as DNA, the CDR3 is TGCGCCAGCAGCTTGGGGGCGGGCTACAATCAGCCCCAGCATTTT. Translation gives CASSLGAGYNQPQHF.

The chain uses TRBV21-1 and TRBJ2-6. TRBV21-1 is deemed a pseudogene. The length of the CDR3 is 16 residues. CDR3 protein: CASSKTYPTGANVLTF. The DNA for the CDR3 is TGTGCCAGCAGCAAAACATATCCCACTGGGGCCAACGTCCTGACTTTC.

The V call is TRBV7-9, the J call TRBJ2-3; D call uncertain. This CDR3 comprises 12 residues. V was shortened by 5 bases and J by 6 bases, with 9 bases between the two germline ends. The germline V gene has CDR1 SEHNR and CDR2 FQNEAQ (reference sequence). The CDR3 coding sequence is TGTGCCAGCAGCCCTATATGGGATACGCAGTATTTT. Amino acids: CASSPIWDTQYF.

This clonotype was picked up many times. The junction shows a germline mismatch at one end, possibly a read error. V usage is TRBV7-7 and J usage is TRBJ2-3; TRBD2 might be the D (6 bases). The CDR3 contains 14 residues. The germline CDR1 and CDR2 sequences are SSHAT and FNYEAQ (reference sequence). The CDR3 DNA follows: TGTGCTAGCAGCTTAGGTACGGGGGCAGATACGCAGTATTTT. This codes for CASSLGTGADTQYF.

The chain carries TRBV24-1 and TRBJ2-4; 8 bases line up with TRBD1. Germline V gives CDR1 KGHDR, CDR2 SFDVKD. Trimming removed 4 bases from V and 3 bases from J; junction bases left unmatched: 4. The CDR3 has 15 amino acids. CDR3 sequence reads: CATSEDRVGKNIQYF. The CDR3, as DNA: TGTGCCACCAGTGAGGACAGGGTTGGCAAAAACATTCAGTACTTC.

The J gene is TRBJ2-1, the V gene TRBV30; no reliable D call. V lost 6 bases to trimming and J lost 8 bases, with 8 bases between them. Per germline, CDR1 GTSNPN and CDR2 SVGIG (reference sequence). The CDR3 contains 10 residues. DNA for the CDR3: TGTGCCTGCGGGTTAGATGAGCAGTTCTTC. It encodes CACGLDEQFF.

This clonotype was found a few times. The chain combines TRBV5-1 with TRBJ1-1; TRBD1 is a possible D gene (5 bases). Germline V gene lookup returns CDR1 SGHRS and CDR2 YFSETQ. Trimming took 5 bases from V and 7 from J, leaving 18 bases between them. The length of the CDR3 is 14 residues. The CDR3 is CASRVAPQGLEAFF. CDR3 DNA: TGCGCCAGCAGAGTGGCCCCCCAGGGTCTTGAAGCTTTCTTT.

The chain employs TRBV9 and TRBJ2-3, with TRBD2 identical over 12 bases. CDR1 and CDR2 from the germline V gene are SGDLS and YYNGEE. The CDR3 extends over 17 amino acids. The V and J ends lost 0 bases and 4 bases, in that order; junction bases with no gene match: 6. The CDR3 coding sequence is TGTGCCAGCAGCGTAGGCGCTAGCGGGGGGGCAGCAGATACGCAGTATTTT. It is translated as CASSVGASGGAADTQYF.

This clonotype showed up just a few times. The chain uses TRBV11-3 and TRBJ2-1; 10 nucleotides agree with TRBD1. The CDR3 covers 15 residues. Germline loops: CDR1 SGHNT, CDR2 YENEEA. The V and J ends lost 5 bases and 3 bases, in that order; junction bases with no gene match: 4. The CDR3, as DNA: TGTGCCAGCAGCCGCCGGGACAGGGGCTACAATGAGCAGTTCTTC. Translating gives CASSRRDRGYNEQFF.

There are a few counts of this clonotype. The J gene is TRBJ2-1, the V gene TRBV7-2, with 8 bases that match TRBD1. V shed 11 bases and J 13 bases; nucleotides not matched to a gene: 7. Germline loops: CDR1 SGHTA, CDR2 FQGNSA. The CDR3 length is 10 residues. As DNA, the CDR3 is TGTGCCGGGGGACAGGTTTCTCAGTTCTTC. It is translated as CAGGQVSQFF.

There are many counts of this clonotype. CDR3 sequence (DNA): TGCGCCAGCAGCTTGTCCGGGACAGGGGATACTGAAGCTTTCTTT. Translation gives CASSLSGTGDTEAFF. The chain couples TRBV5-1 to TRBJ1-1; TRBD1 aligns across 10 bases. The CDR3 is 15 amino acids. Germline CDR1 reads SGHRS; CDR2 reads YFSETQ. J lost 5 bases, V lost 1 base, and 5 bases had no gene match.

The chain recombines TRBV19 with TRBJ2-1; 8 bases fit TRBD1. V dropped 3 bases and J dropped 2; count of bases not matched to a gene: 3. The length of the CDR3 is 15 residues. In germline, CDR1 is LNHDA, CDR2 SQIVND (reference sequence). This CDR3 reads CASSIQQGAYNEQFF. CDR3 in DNA: TGTGCCAGTAGTATTCAACAGGGGGCCTACAATGAGCAGTTCTTC.

This clonotype came up a few times. The chain employs TRBV20-1 and TRBJ1-1; D is unresolved. The germline V gene encodes CDR1 DFQATT and CDR2 SNEGSKA (reference sequence). The germline V and J ends were trimmed by 0 bases and 1 base, with 12 bases remaining between them. The length of the CDR3 is 15 residues. CDR3 in DNA: TGCAGTGCTAGAGATCCTCGGCACCCGAACACTGAAGCTTTCTTT. Protein sequence: CSARDPRHPNTEAFF.

This clonotype has a handful of counts. The rearrangement uses TRBV27 and TRBJ2-7; 8 positions agree with TRBD2. The CDR3 runs 19 residues. Germline V gene data show CDR1 as MNHEY and CDR2 as SMNVEV (reference sequence). V gave up 6 bases and J gave up 2 bases; unmatched junction bases: 21. The CDR3 is CASSRRGGLESYFPYEQYF. CDR3 sequence (DNA): TGTGCCAGCAGCCGGAGGGGGGGACTAGAGTCTTACTTCCCCTACGAGCAGTACTTC.

This clonotype was counted only a few times. The chain has TRBV4-1 and TRBJ2-5; 9 nucleotides align to TRBD1. Germline-derived CDR1 and CDR2 are MGHRA and YSYEKL. The CDR3 extends over 15 amino acids. V gave up 0 bases and J gave up 5 bases; unmatched junction bases: 4. CDR3 protein: CASSQERDRVETQYF. DNA of the CDR3: TGCGCCAGCAGCCAAGAAAGGGACAGGGTTGAGACCCAGTACTTC.

The chain uses TRBV5-1 and TRBJ2-2; unclear D gene. Germline assignment: CDR1 SGHRS and CDR2 YFSETQ. Trimming shortened V by 2 bases and J by 3 bases, and 8 bases separated the two germline ends. This CDR3 spans 14 amino acids. CDR3 amino acids: CASSLITYTGELFF. The CDR3 coding sequence is TGCGCCAGCAGCTTAATCACTTACACCGGGGAGCTGTTTTTT.

The CDR3, as DNA: TGTGCCAGCAGCTTAGAGGGAATCAGCTCCTACGAGCAGTACTTC. It encodes CASSLEGISSYEQYF. The J gene is TRBJ2-7, the V gene TRBV7-8; unclear D gene. V dropped 1 base and J dropped 0 bases, with 10 bases sitting between them. Germline assignment: CDR1 SGHVS and CDR2 FQNEAQ. This CDR3 contains 15 residues.

This clonotype showed up just a few times. The V and J genes are TRBV3-1 and TRBJ2-3; D gene uncertain. Germline V gene lookup returns CDR1 LGHDT and CDR2 YNNKEL (reference sequence). This CDR3 comprises 14 residues. Trimming left V 3 bases short and J 4 bases short, with 11 bases between. The CDR3 nucleotides are TGTGCCAGCAGCCAGGAGAGATTCTCAGATACGCAGTATTTT. Its translation is CASSQERFSDTQYF.

The sample holds many counts of this clonotype. V gene TRBV20-1 combines with J gene TRBJ1-1; no clear D. V was trimmed by 1 base and J by 1 base, leaving 1 base between them. This CDR3 comprises 11 residues. The germline CDR1 and CDR2 sequences are DFQATT and SNEGSKA (reference sequence). The CDR3 region has the DNA TGCAGTGCTAGAGGGAACACTGAAGCTTTCTTT. Amino acids: CSARGNTEAFF.

This clonotype was seen many times. The V and J genes are TRBV20-1 and TRBJ1-1; no clear D. V lost 4 bases and J 7 bases, leaving 22 bases between the germline ends. CDR3 length: 15 amino acids. In germline, CDR1 is DFQATT, CDR2 SNEGSKA (reference sequence). DNA of the CDR3: TGCAGTGCTACCCTGGCACAGCCCTGGAGGGTTGAAGCTTTCTTT. Protein product: CSATLAQPWRVEAFF.

The J gene is TRBJ2-3, the V gene TRBV11-2, with 9 bases matching TRBD1. Germline CDR1 reads SGHAT; CDR2 reads FQNNGV. The CDR3 is made up of 17 amino acids. Trimming cost V 1 base and J 2 bases; bases outside gene matches: 7. For the CDR3, the DNA is TGTGCCAGCAGCTTAGGGCGCACAGGGGGCGTCACAGATACGCAGTATTTT. This codes for CASSLGRTGGVTDTQYF.

This clonotype was detected many times. CDR3 nucleotides: TGTGCCAGCACCGCAGGGGAGAGCTCCTACAATGAGCAGTTCTTC. Amino acid sequence: CASTAGESSYNEQFF. This chain uses TRBV12-3 or TRBV12-4 with TRBJ2-1; a weak D match, TRBD1 (6 bases). The CDR3 extends over 15 amino acids. V lost 7 bases and J lost 0, with 13 bases in between.

The chain joins TRBV20-1 to TRBJ1-4; the D gene is possibly TRBD1 (6 bases). This CDR3 has 14 residues. Per germline, CDR1 DFQATT and CDR2 SNEGSKA (reference sequence). Trimming removed 1 base from V and 8 bases from J, with 14 bases in between. The DNA of the CDR3 is TGCAGTGCTAGAGCGGCAGGGGCGGGAGAAAAACTGTTTTTT. This translates into CSARAAGAGEKLFF.

This clonotype turned up a few times. This rearrangement joins TRBV20-1 to TRBJ2-5; the D gene could be TRBD1 or TRBD2 (6 bases each). The germline V gene has CDR1 DFQATT and CDR2 SNEGSKA (reference sequence). This CDR3 has 15 residues. Trimming took 0 bases from V and 3 from J, leaving 14 bases between them. The CDR3 spells CSARDKGGAKETQYF. The CDR3 nucleotides read TGCAGTGCTAGAGATAAGGGGGGAGCCAAAGAGACCCAGTACTTC.

This clonotype has just a few counts. This rearrangement joins TRBV7-3 to TRBJ2-3, with TRBD2 as a possible D gene (6 bases). V was clipped by 6 bases and J by 2 bases, with 9 bases between them. Germline CDR1 reads SGHTA; CDR2 reads FQGTGA. This CDR3 region has 13 residues. CDR3 sequence reads: CASSREFTDTQYF. The CDR3 coding sequence is TGTGCCAGCAGTCGGGAGTTCACAGATACGCAGTATTTT.

The chain combines TRBV20-1 with TRBJ2-3, with TRBD2 matching over 13 bases. CDR3 size: 15 residues. Per the germline V gene, CDR1 is DFQATT and CDR2 is SNEGSKA (reference sequence). Germline trimming cut 6 bases from V and 6 bases from J; bases unmatched to any gene: 9. The CDR3 DNA is TGCAGTGCAAAAGGGACTAGCGGGAAGGCGGATACGCAGTATTTT. Translated, it gives CSAKGTSGKADTQYF.